Below are 11 T cell receptor beta chains sequenced from a single sample in a study of CD8+CD57+ T cells in acquired aplastic anemia. The TCR beta profiling, which covered VDJ combination and CDR3 sequence, was carried out using genomic DNA as the template. TCRdb re-called the reads with MiXCR, one entry per CDR3 protein. This table has some 180,000 distinct CDR3 sequences, 63% appearing once. Patients chosen for sequencing had CD8+CD57+ cells that had expanded, as shown by flow cytometry. The sample comprised sorted CD4+, CD8+, or CD8+CD57+ T cells (not recorded which) from PBMCs. The receptors originated from a human donor with aplastic anemia.

V and J are TRBV10-2 and TRBJ2-3; 9 bases align to TRBD1. CDR1 and CDR2 (germline): WSHSY, SAAADI. J gave up 3 bases and V 11 bases, and 6 bases lay outside the gene matches. The CDR3 spans 13 residues. Written as DNA, the CDR3 is TGCGCCGTTCCCGGGACAGGGACAGATACGCAGTATTTT. Residues: CAVPGTGTDTQYF.

This rearrangement joins TRBV29-1 to TRBJ1-1; 8 nucleotides line up with TRBD1. This CDR3 is built from 15 residues. Trimming took 7 bases from V and 0 from J; bases not matched to a gene: 10. Germline V gene data show CDR1 as SQVTM and CDR2 as ANQGSEA. The CDR3 loop reads CSATRDRGMNTEAFF. The CDR3 region has the DNA TGCAGCGCCACTAGAGACAGGGGAATGAACACTGAAGCTTTCTTT.

The sample holds many counts of this clonotype. The chain has TRBV4-1 and TRBJ1-2, with a weak D call TRBD1 (6 bases). V lost 2 bases to trimming and J lost 9 bases, with 13 bases between them. Germline CDR1 is MGHRA and CDR2 is YSYEKL. This CDR3 contains 13 residues. The CDR3 DNA reads TGCGCCAGCAGCCAACCCTTACAGGGCCGCTACACCTTC. Residues: CASSQPLQGRYTF.

The chain combines TRBV3-1 with TRBJ2-7, with D unclear. CDR1 LGHDT and CDR2 YNNKEL come from the germline V gene (reference sequence). V lost 0 bases, J lost 3 bases, and 9 bases lay in between. The CDR3 spans 14 residues. The CDR3 sequence: CASSQDFGVYEQYF. CDR3 coding DNA: TGTGCCAGCAGCCAAGATTTCGGCGTCTACGAGCAGTACTTC.

This chain links TRBV5-1 with TRBJ1-4, with TRBD1 matching over 7 bases. The length of the CDR3 is 16 residues. The germline CDR1 and CDR2 sequences are SGHRS and YFSETQ. Unmatched junction bases numbered 9, after V lost 0 bases and J lost 7 bases. Written as DNA, the CDR3 is TGCGCCAGCAGCTTGGCGGCGACAGGGTTGCGTGAAAAACTGTTTTTT. Protein sequence: CASSLAATGLREKLFF.

V usage is TRBV15 and J usage is TRBJ1-5; D ambiguous. V was shortened by 0 bases and J by 13 bases, with 13 bases between the two germline ends. The CDR3 consists of 13 residues. Per the germline V gene, CDR1 is LNHNV and CDR2 is YYDKDF (reference sequence). The CDR3 nucleotides read TGTGCCACCAGCAGAGAGTTCGGAGGATTACAGCATTTT. The encoded protein is CATSREFGGLQHF.

This clonotype came up once. The CDR3 end shows no conserved phenylalanine or tryptophan, and so a read error is likely. The DNA is omitted, as the CDR3 cannot be located on it reliably, and the CDR3 follows TCRdb's listing. The rearrangement links TRBV20-1 to TRBJ2-7; no DNA check was done on the table's D call, TRBD2. The CDR3 has 10 residues if both end residues are counted. CDR1 and CDR2 (germline): DFQATT, SNEGSKA (reference sequence). CDR3 loop: CSALPPGLLA.

The chain has TRBV24-1 and TRBJ2-3; D tentatively reads TRBD1 or TRBD2 (6 bases each). The CDR3 length is 14 residues. The V gene lost 4 bases and the J gene lost 6 bases, with 13 bases spanning the gap. Germline V gene sequence: CDR1 KGHDR, CDR2 SFDVKD. The CDR3 sequence: CATSEGGVGDTQYF. CDR3 DNA sequence: TGTGCCACCAGTGAGGGGGGCGTCGGGGATACGCAGTATTTT.

The chain uses TRBV19 and TRBJ2-1, with TRBD1 matching 9 bases. The length of the CDR3 is 13 residues. Germline CDR1 reads LNHDA; CDR2 reads SQIVND (reference sequence). The junction had 6 bases not matched to a gene; V was cut back by 6 bases and J by 9 bases. CDR3 DNA: TGTGCCAGTAGCACGACAGGGGGAGGTGAGCAGTTCTTC. It is translated as CASSTTGGGEQFF.

This clonotype was observed once. The chain employs TRBV2 and TRBJ2-1, with TRBD2 matching 7 bases. Germline lookup yields CDR1 SNHLY and CDR2 FYNNEI. CDR3 length equals 13 residues. V trimming: 8 bases; J trimming: 7 bases; junction bases outside the gene matches: 8. The CDR3 sequence: CASSWDSGNEQFF. CDR3 DNA sequence: TGTGCCAGCTCCTGGGATAGCGGGAATGAGCAGTTCTTC.

This clonotype was seen repeatedly, ten times or more. V gene TRBV19 combines with J gene TRBJ2-7, with TRBD1 identical over 10 bases. This CDR3 has 14 residues. V dropped 7 bases and J dropped 2; count of bases not matched to a gene: 5. Germline CDR1 is LNHDA and CDR2 is SQIVND (reference sequence). CDR3 loop: CASTAGTGAYEQYF. The DNA of the CDR3 is TGTGCCAGTACCGCCGGGACAGGGGCCTACGAGCAGTACTTC.